This T cell receptor (beta chain) was identified during a study of Graves' ophthalmopathy and Graves' hyperthyroidism. General observations from the study: The authors also found most expanded thyroid clonotypes above 0.001 frequency in blood.

Notes on this clonotype: As yet, its antigen is unknown.

Using RNA transcripts, the TCR beta CDR3 regions were amplified. RT-PCR with HTBI primers came first, then second-round multiplex PCR. MiXCR was run by TCRdb on the multiplex PCR reads, yielding one entry per CDR3 protein. The table lists 220,000 or so distinct CDR3 sequences, 20% to 25% of them singletons. Germline CDR1 is SQVTM and CDR2 is ANQGSEA. CDR3 length: 11 amino acids. V lost 4 bases and J lost 4, with 7 bases in between. The TCR sequence derives from a woman aged 45-65 years with Graves' ophthalmopathy. The rearrangement joins TRBV29-1 to TRBJ2-5; D remains ambiguous. Specimen: peripheral blood. The CDR3 sequence: CSVGLVETQYF. The CDR3 DNA is TGCAGCGTTGGGCTAGTAGAGACCCAGTACTTC.